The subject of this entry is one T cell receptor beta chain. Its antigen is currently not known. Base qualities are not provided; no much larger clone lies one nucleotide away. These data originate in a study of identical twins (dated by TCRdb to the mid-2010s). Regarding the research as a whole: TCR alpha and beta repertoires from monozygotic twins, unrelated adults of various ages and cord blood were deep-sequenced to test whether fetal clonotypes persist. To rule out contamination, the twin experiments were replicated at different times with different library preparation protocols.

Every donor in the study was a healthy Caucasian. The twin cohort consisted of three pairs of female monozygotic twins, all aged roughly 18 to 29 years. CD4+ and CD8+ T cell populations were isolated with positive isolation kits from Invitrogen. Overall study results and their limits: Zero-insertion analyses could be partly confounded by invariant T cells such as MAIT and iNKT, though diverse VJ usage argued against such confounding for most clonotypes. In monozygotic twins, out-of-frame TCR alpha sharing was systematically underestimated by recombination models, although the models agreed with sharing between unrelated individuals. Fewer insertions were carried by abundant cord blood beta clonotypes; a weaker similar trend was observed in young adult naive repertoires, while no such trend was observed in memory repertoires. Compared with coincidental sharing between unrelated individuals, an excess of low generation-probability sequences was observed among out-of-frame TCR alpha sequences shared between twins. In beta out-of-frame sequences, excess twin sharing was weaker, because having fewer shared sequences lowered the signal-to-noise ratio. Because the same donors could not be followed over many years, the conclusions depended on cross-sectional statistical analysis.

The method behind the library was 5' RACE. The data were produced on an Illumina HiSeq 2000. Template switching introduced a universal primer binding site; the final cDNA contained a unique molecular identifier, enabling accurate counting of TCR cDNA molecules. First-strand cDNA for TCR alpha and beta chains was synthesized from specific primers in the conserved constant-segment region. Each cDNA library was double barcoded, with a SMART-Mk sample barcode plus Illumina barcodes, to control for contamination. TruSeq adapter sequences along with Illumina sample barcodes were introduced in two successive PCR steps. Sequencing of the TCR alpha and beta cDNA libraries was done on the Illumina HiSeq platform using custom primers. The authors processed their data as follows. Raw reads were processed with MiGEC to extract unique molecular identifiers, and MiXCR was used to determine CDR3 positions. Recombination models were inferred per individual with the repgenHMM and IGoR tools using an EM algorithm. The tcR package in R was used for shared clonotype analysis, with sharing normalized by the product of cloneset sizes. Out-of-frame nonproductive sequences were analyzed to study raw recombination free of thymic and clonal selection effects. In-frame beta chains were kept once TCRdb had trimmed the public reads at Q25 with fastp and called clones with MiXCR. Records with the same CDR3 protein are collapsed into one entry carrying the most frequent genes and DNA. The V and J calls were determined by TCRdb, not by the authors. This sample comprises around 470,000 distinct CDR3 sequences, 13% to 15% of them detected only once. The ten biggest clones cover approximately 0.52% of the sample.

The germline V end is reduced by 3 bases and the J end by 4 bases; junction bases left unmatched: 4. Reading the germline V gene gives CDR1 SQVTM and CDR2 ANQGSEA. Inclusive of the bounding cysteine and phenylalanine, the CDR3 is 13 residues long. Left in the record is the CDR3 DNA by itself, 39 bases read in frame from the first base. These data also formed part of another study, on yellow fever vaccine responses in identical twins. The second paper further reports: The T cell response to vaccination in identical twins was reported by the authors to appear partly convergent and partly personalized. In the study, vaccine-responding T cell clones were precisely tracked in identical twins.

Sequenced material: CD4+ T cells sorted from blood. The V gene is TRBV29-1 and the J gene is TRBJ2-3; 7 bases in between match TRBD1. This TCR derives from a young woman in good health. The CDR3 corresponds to CSVDQGVPDTQYF. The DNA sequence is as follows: TGCAGCGTTGATCAGGGGGTTCCAGATACGCAGTATTTT.